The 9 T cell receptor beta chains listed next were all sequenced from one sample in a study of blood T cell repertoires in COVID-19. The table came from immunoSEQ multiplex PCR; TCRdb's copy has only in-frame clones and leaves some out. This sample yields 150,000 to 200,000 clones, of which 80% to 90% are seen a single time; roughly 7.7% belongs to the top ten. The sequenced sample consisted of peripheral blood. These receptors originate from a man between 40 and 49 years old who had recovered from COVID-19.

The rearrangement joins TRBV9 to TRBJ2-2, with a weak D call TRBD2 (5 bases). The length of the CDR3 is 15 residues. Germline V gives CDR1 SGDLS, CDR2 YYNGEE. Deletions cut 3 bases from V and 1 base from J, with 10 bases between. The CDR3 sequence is CASSAPTRNTGELFF. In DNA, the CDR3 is TGTGCCAGCAGCGCCCCCACTAGGAACACCGGGGAGCTGTTTTTT. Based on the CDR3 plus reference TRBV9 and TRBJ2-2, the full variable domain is DSGVTQTPKHLITATGQRVTLRCSPRSGDLSVYWYQQSLDQGLQFLIQYYNGEERAKGNILERFSAQQFPDLHSELNLSSLELGDSALYFCASSAPTRNTGELFFGEGSRLTVL.

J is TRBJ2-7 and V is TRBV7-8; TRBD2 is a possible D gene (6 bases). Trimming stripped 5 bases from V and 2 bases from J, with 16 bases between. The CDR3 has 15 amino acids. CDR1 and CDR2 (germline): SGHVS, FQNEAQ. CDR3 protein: CASSRGSTSPYEQYF. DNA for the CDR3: TGTGCCAGCAGCCGAGGATCCACTAGCCCCTACGAGCAGTACTTC.

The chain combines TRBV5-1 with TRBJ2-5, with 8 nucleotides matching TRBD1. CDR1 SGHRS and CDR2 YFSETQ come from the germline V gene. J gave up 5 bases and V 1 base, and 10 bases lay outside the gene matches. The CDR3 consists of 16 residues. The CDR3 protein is CASSLRQGAVRETQYF. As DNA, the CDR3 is TGCGCCAGCAGCTTGCGGCAGGGGGCAGTTCGGGAGACCCAGTACTTC.

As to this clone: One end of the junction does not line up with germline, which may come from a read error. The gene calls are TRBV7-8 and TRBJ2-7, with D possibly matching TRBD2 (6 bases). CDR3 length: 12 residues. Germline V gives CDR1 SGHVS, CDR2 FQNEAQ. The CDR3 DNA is TGTGCCAGCAGCTCGGGACTGATCAGACCGAACTTC. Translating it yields CASSSGLIRPNF.

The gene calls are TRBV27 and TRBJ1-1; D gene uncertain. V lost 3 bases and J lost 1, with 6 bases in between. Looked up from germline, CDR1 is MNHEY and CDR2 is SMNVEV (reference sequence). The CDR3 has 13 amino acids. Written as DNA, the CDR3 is TGTGCCAGCAGTTTGGGCCAGAACACTGAAGCTTTCTTT. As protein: CASSLGQNTEAFF.

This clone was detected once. The CDR3 protein is CASSLVAQGGYGYTF. CDR3 nucleotides: TGTGCCAGCAGCTTAGTAGCCCAGGGCGGCTATGGCTACACCTTC. The chain couples TRBV7-2 to TRBJ1-2, with TRBD1 as a possible D gene (5 bases). In germline, CDR1 is SGHTA, CDR2 FQGNSA. This CDR3 is built from 15 residues. V was pared by 1 base and J by 4 bases, with 13 bases between.

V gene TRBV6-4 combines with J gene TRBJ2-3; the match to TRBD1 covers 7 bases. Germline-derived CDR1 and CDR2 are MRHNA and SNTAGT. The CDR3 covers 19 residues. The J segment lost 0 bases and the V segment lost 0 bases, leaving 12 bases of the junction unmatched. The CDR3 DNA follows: TGTGCCAGCAGTGACTCCCCAGGTGGTCAGACAGGGAGCACAGATACGCAGTATTTT. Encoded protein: CASSDSPGGQTGSTDTQYF.

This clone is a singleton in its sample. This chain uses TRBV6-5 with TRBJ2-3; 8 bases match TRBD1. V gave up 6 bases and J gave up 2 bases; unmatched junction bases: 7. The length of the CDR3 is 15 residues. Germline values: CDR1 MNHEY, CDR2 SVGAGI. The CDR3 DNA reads TGTGCCAGCAGACCCCAGGGGGCGCCCACAGATACGCAGTATTTT. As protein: CASRPQGAPTDTQYF.

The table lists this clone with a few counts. Here the CDR3 reads CASSLLGDTEAFF. Here the CDR3 DNA reads TGTGCCAGCAGTTTACTAGGGGACACTGAAGCTTTCTTT. This chain connects TRBV12-3 or TRBV12-4 to TRBJ1-1; weak D call: TRBD1 (5 bases). V lost 2 bases and J lost 3, with 7 bases in between. CDR3 size: 13 residues.